This T cell receptor (beta chain) was obtained from a study of cytomegalovirus exposure and HLA in healthy donors. This CDR3 has 13 amino acids. The germline CDR1 and CDR2 sequences are SGHTS and YDEGEE. V gave up 2 bases and J gave up 2 bases, with 7 bases separating them. Libraries were prepared by immunoSEQ multiplex PCR; TCRdb keeps only in-frame clonotypes and omits some of them. The table has under 200,000 clones, about nine tenths seen once. The sequenced sample consisted of PBMCs. This clonotype was sampled from a man younger than 35 in good health and CMV-seropositive. The V and J genes are TRBV5-8 and TRBJ1-2; a possible D gene is TRBD1 (5 bases). As DNA, the CDR3 is TGTGCCAGCAGCTTATCAGGGAACTATGGCTACACCTTC. Protein: CASSLSGNYGYTF.